This record concerns one T cell receptor (beta chain) sequence. Libraries for TCRalpha and TCRbeta carried sample barcodes and unique molecular identifiers via 5'RACE. TCRdb processed the 5' RACE reads anew with MiXCR; each CDR3 protein has one entry. The table has more than 250,000 distinct CDR3 sequences, 15% to 20% seen once; the top ten hold around a fifth. V lost 1 base and J 10 bases, leaving 22 bases between the germline ends. The length of the CDR3 is 16 residues. The germline gives CDR1 SGHAT, CDR2 FQNNGV. This specimen comes from a study of T-cell memory formation after mild COVID-19. Study context: TCR clusters were largely donor specific.

The sample was PBMCs or a T cell subset sorted from them (not recorded which). This clonotype was obtained from a man younger than 35 who had mild COVID-19 (a few samples of this study predate the infection). Cell type and time point are not known. The chain employs TRBV11-2 and TRBJ2-5; D could derive from TRBD1 or TRBD2 (6 bases each). CDR3 loop: CASSLGHFGGPLDQYF. For the CDR3, the DNA is TGTGCCAGCAGCTTAGGTCACTTTGGGGGGCCCCTCGACCAGTACTTC.